This TCR beta chain was captured in a study of blood T cell repertoires in COVID-19. Study as a whole: COVID-19 samples, acute and convalescent, were from the United States, Italy and Spain. Sample material is recorded as cDNA or gDNA derived from T cells, B-cell-depleted T cells, or PBMCs.

This clone was seen only a few times. Original processing methods: By means of reference gene primer amplification, nucleated cell counts were estimated. Method: immunoSEQ multiplex PCR; TCRdb's copy keeps in-frame clones and lacks some. The V and J calls and the clone size are those of that table, but D and trimming were determined from the DNA. The sample has some 38,000 clones; 70% to 90% are singletons. After removal of 0 bases from V and 1 base from J, the junction contained 11 bases not matched to a gene. Germline CDR1 and CDR2: LNHNV and YYDKDF (reference sequence). The CDR3 extends over 19 amino acids.

This sequence joins TRBV15 and TRBJ2-1, with 8 bases identical to TRBD2. The sequence derives from a man in his 60s in a cohort sampled during active COVID-19. The sample was peripheral blood. The CDR3 DNA is TGTGCCACCAGCAGAGAGCCCGCCGGGAGCGGGAGATCCTACAATGAGCAGTTCTTC. Its protein is CATSREPAGSGRSYNEQFF.